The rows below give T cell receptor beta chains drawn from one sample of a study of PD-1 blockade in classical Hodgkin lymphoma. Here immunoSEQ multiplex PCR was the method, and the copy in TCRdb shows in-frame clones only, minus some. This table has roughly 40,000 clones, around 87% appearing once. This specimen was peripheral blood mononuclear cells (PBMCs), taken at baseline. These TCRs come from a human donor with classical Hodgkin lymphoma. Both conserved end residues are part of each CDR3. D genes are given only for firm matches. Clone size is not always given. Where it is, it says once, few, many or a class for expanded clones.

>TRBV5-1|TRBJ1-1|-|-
CASSFVSNTEAFF
TGCGCCAGCAGCTTTGTGAGTAACACTGAAGCTTTCTTT
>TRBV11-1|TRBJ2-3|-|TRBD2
CASSFGLAGGLTDTQYF
TGTGCCAGCAGCTTCGGACTAGCGGGAGGGTTGACAGATACGCAGTATTTT
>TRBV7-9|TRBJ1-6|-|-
CASSPGVYNSPLHF
TGTGCCAGCAGCCCCGGGGTTTATAATTCACCCCTCCACTTT
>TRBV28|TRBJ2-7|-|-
CASRGAGQYEQYF
TGTGCCAGCAGGGGAGCAGGGCAGTACGAGCAGTACTTC
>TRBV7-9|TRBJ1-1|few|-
CAPSRGAEAFF
TGTGCCCCGAGCCGGGGCGCTGAAGCTTTCTTT
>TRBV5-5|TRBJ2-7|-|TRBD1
CASSSTTGRSYEQYF
TGTGCCAGCAGCTCTACGACAGGGCGCTCCTACGAGCAGTACTTC
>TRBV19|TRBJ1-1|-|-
CASSFPHSTEAFF
TGTGCCAGTAGTTTCCCTCACAGCACTGAAGCTTTCTTT
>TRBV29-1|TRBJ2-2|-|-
CSVATVGGNTGELFF
TGCAGCGTTGCGACAGTCGGGGGGAACACCGGGGAGCTGTTTTTT
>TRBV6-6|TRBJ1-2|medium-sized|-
CASSYGTEGGYGYTF
TGTGCCAGCAGCTACGGGACCGAAGGGGGCTATGGCTACACCTTC
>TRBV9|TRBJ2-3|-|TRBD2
CASTSGTSTDTQYF
TGTGCCAGCACCAGCGGGACTAGCACAGATACGCAGTATTTT
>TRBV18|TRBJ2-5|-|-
CASSPPASLETQYF
TGTGCCAGCTCACCACCGGCTAGCTTAGAGACCCAGTACTTC